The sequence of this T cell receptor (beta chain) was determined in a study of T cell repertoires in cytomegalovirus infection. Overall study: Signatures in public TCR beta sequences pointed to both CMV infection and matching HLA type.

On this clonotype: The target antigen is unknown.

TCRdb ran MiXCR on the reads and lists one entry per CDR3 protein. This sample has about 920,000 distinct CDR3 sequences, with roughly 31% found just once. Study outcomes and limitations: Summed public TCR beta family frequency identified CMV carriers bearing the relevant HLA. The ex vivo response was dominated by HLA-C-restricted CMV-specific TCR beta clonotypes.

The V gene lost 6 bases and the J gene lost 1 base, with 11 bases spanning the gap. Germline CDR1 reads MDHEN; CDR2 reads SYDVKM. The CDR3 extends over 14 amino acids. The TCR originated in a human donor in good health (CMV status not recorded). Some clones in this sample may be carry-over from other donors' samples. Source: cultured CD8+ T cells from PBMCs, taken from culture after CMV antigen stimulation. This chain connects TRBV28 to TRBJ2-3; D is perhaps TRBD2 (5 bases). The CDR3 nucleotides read TGTGCCAGCAGCAATGCCGGGGGCACAGATACGCAGTATTTT. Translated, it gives CASSNAGGTDTQYF.